This is a list of T cell receptor beta chains from one sample in a study of T cell changes during pregnancy in multiple sclerosis. TCRdb's table, derived via immunoSEQ multiplex PCR, lists solely in-frame clones and lacks some. Here the sample spans around 60,000 clones, 94% being singletons. The sequencing used CD8+ T cells from peripheral blood mononuclear cells, collected in the third trimester of pregnancy. The source is a female donor with multiple sclerosis, enrolled in a pregnancy study. CDR3s include the opening cysteine and the closing phenylalanine or tryptophan. The D gene is left open where the match is weak. Not every row has a clone size; where given, it reads once, few, many or a size class.

V	length	D	J	size	CDR3	DNA
TRBV4-1	14	NA	TRBJ1-1	NA	CASSQVAGVNEAFF	TGCGCCAGCAGCCAAGTCGCGGGCGTAAATGAAGCTTTCTTT
TRBV18	16	TRBD1	TRBJ2-3	NA	CASSPSRGLGTDTQYF	TGTGCCAGCTCACCCTCGAGGGGGCTCGGCACAGATACGCAGTATTTT
TRBV5-1	14	TRBD1	TRBJ2-7	NA	CASSFGTAHYEQYF	TGCGCCAGCAGCTTCGGGACAGCACACTACGAGCAGTACTTC
TRBV7-8	16	TRBD2	TRBJ2-1	NA	CASSLTGAGAYNEQFF	TGTGCCAGCAGCTTAACGGGAGCGGGAGCCTACAATGAGCAGTTCTTC
TRBV5-1	14	TRBD1	TRBJ1-2	NA	CASGPGGEDYGYTF	TGCGCCAGCGGCCCAGGGGGAGAGGACTATGGCTACACCTTC
TRBV7-7	17	TRBD1	TRBJ1-3	NA	CASSPYAQGASGNTIYF	TGTGCTAGCAGCCCGTACGCACAGGGGGCATCAGGAAACACCATATATTTT
TRBV10-3	15	NA	TRBJ2-7	once	CAISKRDNEYYEQYF	TGTGCCATCTCGAAGCGGGACAACGAATACTACGAGCAGTACTTC
TRBV7-9	16	NA	TRBJ2-5	NA	CASSLIGGAYQETQYF	TGTGCCAGCAGCTTAATCGGCGGGGCGTACCAAGAGACCCAGTACTTC
TRBV7-9	16	TRBD1	TRBJ2-7	NA	CASSDRDRALTDEQYF	TGTGCCAGCAGTGACCGGGACAGGGCATTGACTGACGAGCAGTACTTC
TRBV4-2	16	TRBD2	TRBJ2-1	few	CASSQDSGSPYNEQFF	TGTGCCAGCAGCCAAGATAGCGGGAGCCCCTACAATGAGCAGTTCTTC
TRBV28	12	NA	TRBJ2-7	once	CASSGQSYEQYF	TGTGCCAGCAGTGGACAGTCTTACGAGCAGTACTTC
TRBV6-5	15	NA	TRBJ2-3	NA	CASSYSYRPTDTQYF	TGTGCCAGCAGTTACTCGTACAGGCCCACAGATACGCAGTATTTT
TRBV2	12	TRBD1	TRBJ1-1	NA	CASRGTVTEAFF	TGTGCCAGCAGGGGGACAGTCACTGAAGCTTTCTTT
TRBV28	19	NA	TRBJ1-1	NA	CASSFPDRSISLTNTEAFF	TGTGCCAGCAGTTTTCCGGACAGAAGTATATCGTTAACGAACACTGAAGCTTTCTTT
TRBV29-1	12	NA	TRBJ1-1	NA	CSVVSGVTEAFF	TGCAGCGTTGTTTCGGGGGTCACTGAAGCTTTCTTT
TRBV7-9	15	NA	TRBJ2-7	NA	CASSLAPGRAYEQYF	TGTGCCAGCAGCTTAGCCCCGGGCAGGGCCTACGAGCAGTACTTC
TRBV4-3	18	NA	TRBJ2-2	once	CASSQDPDYQRVSGELFF	TGCGCCAGCAGCCAAGATCCGGACTACCAAAGAGTGTCCGGGGAGCTGTTTTTT
TRBV6-5	12	NA	TRBJ2-5	NA	CATRRGKETQYF	TGTGCCACCCGAAGGGGGAAAGAGACCCAGTACTTC
TRBV29-1	17	NA	TRBJ2-2	once	CSVTGHRESRSAGELFF	TGCAGCGTGACGGGCCATCGGGAATCGAGGAGCGCCGGGGAGCTGTTTTTT
TRBV7-9	13	NA	TRBJ1-2	NA	CASSQGDIYGYTF	TGTGCCAGCTCGCAGGGTGACATATATGGCTACACCTTC
TRBV29-1	12	NA	TRBJ1-2	NA	CSVEGQGDGYTF	TGCAGCGTTGAAGGTCAAGGGGATGGCTACACCTTC
TRBV2	15	TRBD2	TRBJ2-7	NA	CASSESGGQLYEQYF	TGTGCCAGCAGTGAATCGGGAGGACAACTCTACGAGCAGTACTTC
TRBV5-4	14	TRBD2	TRBJ2-7	NA	CASSLLGGVSEQYF	TGTGCCAGCAGCTTGTTGGGAGGGGTTAGCGAGCAGTACTTC
TRBV11-3	15	TRBD2	TRBJ2-2	NA	CASSPGTSGTGELFF	TGTGCCAGCAGCCCAGGGACTAGCGGGACCGGGGAGCTGTTTTTT
TRBV11-2	14	NA	TRBJ2-7	once	CASSLGAGTHEQYF	TGTGCCAGCAGCTTAGGGGCGGGAACCCACGAGCAGTACTTC
TRBV28	15	TRBD1	TRBJ1-3	NA	CASRKDRSSGNTIYF	TGTGCCAGCAGGAAGGACAGGAGCTCTGGAAACACCATATATTTT
TRBV6-5	15	NA	TRBJ1-4	NA	CASSYTNTLHEKLFF	TGTGCCAGCAGTTACACTAATACCCTTCATGAAAAACTGTTTTTT
TRBV6-6	13	NA	TRBJ1-1	NA	CASSHKEGTEAFF	TGTGCCAGCAGCCATAAAGAGGGAACTGAAGCTTTCTTT
TRBV13	11	NA	TRBJ2-1	NA	CASSMTDEQFF	TGTGCCAGCAGCATGACAGATGAGCAGTTCTTC
TRBV9	16	TRBD2	TRBJ2-1	NA	CASSLIPLAGKLEQFF	TGTGCCAGCAGCTTGATCCCGCTAGCGGGAAAGCTTGAGCAGTTCTTC
TRBV29-1	16	TRBD1	TRBJ2-6	once	CSVPGQGASGANVLTF	TGCAGCGTACCGGGACAGGGGGCATCTGGGGCCAACGTCCTGACTTTC
TRBV4-1	14	TRBD2	TRBJ2-3	once	CASSQVPREVTQYF	TGCGCCAGCAGCCAAGTCCCCCGGGAGGTTACGCAGTATTTT
TRBV7-4	18	NA	TRBJ2-6	NA	CASSHPGSSTGGANVLTF	TGTGCCAGCAGCCATCCCGGGTCCTCAACGGGAGGGGCCAACGTCCTGACTTTC
TRBV11-2	17	NA	TRBJ2-3	once	CASSPQRRGGPTDTQYF	TGTGCCAGCAGCCCCCAGCGGAGGGGTGGGCCCACAGATACGCAGTATTTT
TRBV28	14	NA	TRBJ1-2	NA	CASRLQPGAGGYTF	TGTGCCAGCAGACTTCAGCCAGGGGCTGGTGGCTACACCTTC
TRBV5-1	13	NA	TRBJ2-4	NA	CASSGAEENIQYF	TGCGCCAGCAGTGGGGCTGAGGAAAACATTCAGTACTTC
TRBV30	13	NA	TRBJ1-1	once	CAWSVTGSTEAFF	TGTGCCTGGAGTGTAACGGGGAGCACTGAAGCTTTCTTT
TRBV7-3	15	TRBD1	TRBJ1-2	NA	CASSPGTGGDRGYTF	TGTGCCAGCAGCCCAGGGACAGGGGGCGACCGTGGCTACACCTTC
TRBV4-1	15	NA	TRBJ2-2	NA	CASSQDRLDTGELFF	TGCGCCAGCAGCCAAGACCGACTAGACACCGGGGAGCTGTTTTTT
TRBV18	14	NA	TRBJ2-7	NA	CASSGSGTSYEQYF	TGTGCCAGCTCAGGATCCGGGACATCCTACGAGCAGTACTTC
TRBV19	14	TRBD1	TRBJ1-1	NA	CASRPGQGNTEAFF	TGTGCCAGTAGGCCGGGACAGGGGAACACTGAAGCTTTCTTT
TRBV5-4	14	NA	TRBJ2-7	NA	CASSLDGATYEQYF	TGTGCCAGCAGCTTGGATGGTGCGACCTACGAGCAGTACTTC
TRBV18	13	TRBD1	TRBJ2-1	NA	CASTTGGYNEQFF	TGTGCCAGCACCACAGGGGGCTACAATGAGCAGTTCTTC
TRBV27	18	TRBD2	TRBJ2-1	NA	CASSLGLAGARGYNEQFF	TGTGCCAGCAGTTTGGGACTAGCGGGAGCTAGAGGTTACAATGAGCAGTTCTTC
TRBV4-1	15	TRBD1	TRBJ2-7	NA	CASSQGTGQAYEQYF	TGCGCCAGCAGCCAAGGGACAGGGCAGGCCTACGAGCAGTACTTC
TRBV5-6	17	TRBD2	TRBJ2-1	NA	CASSSLGLAGGYNEQFF	TGTGCCAGCAGCTCCCTAGGGCTAGCGGGAGGCTACAATGAGCAGTTCTTC
TRBV19	11	NA	TRBJ2-1	NA	CASSAMNEQFF	TGTGCCAGTAGTGCTATGAATGAGCAGTTCTTC
TRBV6-1	14	NA	TRBJ2-1	NA	CALGPGSPYNEQFF	TGTGCCCTAGGCCCCGGGAGCCCTTACAATGAGCAGTTCTTC
TRBV14	11	NA	TRBJ1-1	few	CASSPFTEAFF	TGTGCCAGCAGCCCCTTCACTGAAGCTTTCTTT